This T cell receptor (beta chain) was captured by sequencing in a study of blood T cell repertoires in COVID-19. Looking at the study overall: Sites in the United States, Italy and Spain provided acute and convalescent COVID-19 samples. The analysed material was cDNA or gDNA that came from T cells, B-cell-depleted T cells, or PBMCs.

The authors' processing: Reference gene primers were amplified, and this amplification served to estimate nucleated cell counts. The data were produced by immunoSEQ multiplex PCR, yet TCRdb's version contains in-frame clones alone and is incomplete. V and J calls and clone size are as listed in that table; D and trimming were resolved from the DNA. The sample carries 130,000 to 150,000 clones, roughly 87% recorded once. Sequencing used peripheral blood. This clonotype originated in a human donor in a cohort sampled during active COVID-19.

CDR3 residues: CASSLGGGGNQPQHF. For the CDR3, the DNA is TGTGCCAGCAGCTTGGGAGGGGGAGGGAATCAGCCCCAGCATTTT. The V call is TRBV7-2, the J call TRBJ1-5; possible D gene TRBD1, 6 bases. CDR3 length: 15 amino acids. Germline V gene data show CDR1 as SGHTA and CDR2 as FQGNSA. V lost 3 bases, J lost 4 bases, and 13 bases lay in between.